The 3 T cell receptor beta chains presented below share a single source sample, sequenced in a study of cytomegalovirus exposure and HLA in healthy donors. The PCR made use of 60 Vbeta and 13 Jbeta primers. Profiled with immunoSEQ multiplex PCR; TCRdb holds only in-frame clones, not every one. The sample consists of about 160,000 clones, under 90% of them appearing once. Sequenced material: PBMCs. Receptors were obtained from a man aged 25 to 40 in good health and CMV-seronegative.

J is TRBJ1-3 and V is TRBV27; perhaps TRBD1 as D (5 bases). This CDR3 has 16 amino acids. CDR1 and CDR2 from the germline V gene are MNHEY and SMNVEV (reference sequence). Trimming shortened V by 4 bases and J by 4 bases, and 17 bases separated the two germline ends. The CDR3 is CASSSLQGLGGNTIYF. The CDR3, as DNA: TGTGCCAGCAGTTCCCTCCAGGGACTGGGGGGAAACACCATATATTTT.

The rearrangement links TRBV10-3 to TRBJ1-1; perhaps TRBD1 as D (5 bases). The CDR3 length is 14 residues. The germline V and J ends were trimmed by 8 bases and 3 bases, with 16 bases remaining between them. Germline V gene data show CDR1 as ENHRY and CDR2 as SYGVKD. CDR3 in amino acids: CAIGRGAEDTEAFF. DNA of the CDR3: TGTGCCATCGGAAGGGGCGCCGAGGACACTGAAGCTTTCTTT.

Only one count was recorded for this clone. This CDR3 is CASSIERTAQETQYF. CDR3 in DNA: TGTGCCAGTAGTATAGAAAGAACAGCCCAAGAGACCCAGTACTTC. V usage is TRBV19 and J usage is TRBJ2-5, with D unclear. V lost 0 bases and J lost 1, with 9 bases in between. The germline V gene encodes CDR1 LNHDA and CDR2 SQIVND (reference sequence). This CDR3 region has 15 residues.